The 17 T cell receptor beta chains listed next were all sequenced from one sample in a study of PD-1 blockade in classical Hodgkin lymphoma. Relapse after autologous stem cell transplantation occurred in every patient, and brentuximab vedotin exposure varied. Data came from immunoSEQ multiplex PCR; TCRdb stores just in-frame clones and leaves some out. The table lists about 25,000 clones, roughly three quarters of them singletons. Sequenced here: peripheral blood mononuclear cells (PBMCs), sampled at baseline. These receptors were taken from a human donor with classical Hodgkin lymphoma.

On this clone itself: This specimen includes other DNA sequences encoding the same CDR3. J is TRBJ1-1 and V is TRBV5-6; D is possibly TRBD1 (6 bases). Germline V CDR1 and CDR2: SGHDT, YYEEEE. With 1 base removed from V and 5 bases from J, the gap between germline ends came to 6 bases. The CDR3 has 12 amino acids. The CDR3 protein is CASSLRGTEAFF. The CDR3, as DNA: TGTGCCAGCAGCTTGAGGGGGACTGAAGCTTTCTTT.

The chain recombines TRBV2 with TRBJ1-1, with a weak D call TRBD1 (6 bases). From germline, CDR1 is SNHLY and CDR2 FYNNEI. The CDR3 is 14 residues long. Trimming removed 9 bases from V and 2 bases from J, with 16 bases in between. This chain's CDR3 is CASNRDIGNTEAFF. CDR3 DNA sequence: TGTGCCAGTAACCGGGACATTGGAAACACTGAAGCTTTCTTT.

The rearrangement joins TRBV4-2 to TRBJ2-2; the D is unclear. This CDR3 has 17 amino acids. Germline V gene lookup returns CDR1 LGHNA and CDR2 YNFKEQ. Trimming took off 0 bases at V and 4 bases at J, with 15 bases between the two ends. CDR3 region: CASSQESSYEVTGELFF. CDR3 nucleotides: TGTGCCAGCAGCCAAGAAAGTTCATACGAAGTCACCGGGGAGCTGTTTTTT.

In the case of this clone: A junction boundary mismatches the germline segment, possibly from a read error. The chain carries TRBV6-1 and TRBJ2-1, with D hard to call. CDR3 length: 14 amino acids. Germline-derived CDR1 and CDR2 are MNHNS and SASEGT. The CDR3: CASSEAYSHNEQLF. In DNA form, the CDR3 reads TGTGCCAGCAGTGAAGCGTATAGTCACAATGAGCAGCTCTTC.

This clone appeared a few times. This rearrangement joins TRBV18 to TRBJ2-6; D not certain. CDR3 length: 17 amino acids. Germline CDR1 KGHSH, CDR2 LQKENI. The ends were cut back, 2 bases at V and 0 bases at J, with 11 bases in the middle. CDR3 amino acids: CASSPNAFYSGANVLTF. The CDR3 DNA sequence: TGTGCCAGCTCACCAAACGCCTTCTACTCTGGGGCCAACGTCCTGACTTTC.

The chain is built from TRBV7-2 and TRBJ2-1; 14 bases are a match to TRBD2. Losses at the gene ends were 7 bases for V and 6 bases for J; bases not matched to a gene: 14. CDR3 length equals 18 residues. Germline CDR1 reads SGHTA; CDR2 reads FQGNSA. The CDR3 DNA follows: TGTGCCAGCAAACTCCTACCGGGACTAGCGGGGGTTTTCAATGAGCAGTTCTTC. Translated, it gives CASKLLPGLAGVFNEQFF.

The CDR3 loop is CASSSTRRRFYEQYF. The CDR3 region has the DNA TGTGCCAGCAGTTCGACAAGACGTAGATTCTACGAGCAGTACTTC. This chain uses TRBV28 with TRBJ2-7, with D uncertain. The CDR3 extends over 15 amino acids. The V and J ends lost 4 bases and 3 bases respectively, with 16 bases between them. Germline-derived CDR1 and CDR2 are MDHEN and SYDVKM.

By proportion, this clone is medium-sized. The chain employs TRBV14 and TRBJ2-1; D not resolved. CDR3 length equals 14 residues. Trimming took off 1 base at V and 0 bases at J, with 4 bases between the two ends. CDR1 SGHDN and CDR2 FVKESK come from the germline V gene. CDR3 sequence (DNA): TGTGCCAGCAGCCAAGGGGCCTCCTACAATGAGCAGTTCTTC. The encoded protein is CASSQGASYNEQFF.

This clone was counted only a few times. The J gene is TRBJ2-7, the V gene TRBV28; D perhaps matches TRBD1 (6 bases). The germline CDR1 and CDR2 sequences are MDHEN and SYDVKM. Trimming took 6 bases from V and 3 from J, leaving 12 bases between them. The CDR3 runs 13 residues. The CDR3 spells CASSTPGVYEQYF. The CDR3 nucleotides are TGTGCCAGCAGCACCCCAGGGGTCTACGAGCAGTACTTC.

The count of this clone is one. The chain is built from TRBV19 and TRBJ1-1; no clear D. The V gene lost 5 bases and the J gene lost 7 bases, with 5 bases spanning the gap. This CDR3 spans 10 amino acids. CDR1 and CDR2 (germline): LNHDA, SQIVND (reference sequence). In DNA form, the CDR3 reads TGTGCCAGTAGTGGGGATGAAGCTTTCTTT. This sequence encodes CASSGDEAFF.

This clone was observed a few times. The V gene is TRBV27, the J gene TRBJ2-5, with D unresolved. Germline loops: CDR1 MNHEY, CDR2 SMNVEV (reference sequence). V was pared by 5 bases and J by 1 base, with 8 bases between. The CDR3 runs to 13 residues. For the CDR3, the DNA is TGTGCCAGCAGTACCCTCCTCCAAGAGACCCAGTACTTC. Protein sequence: CASSTLLQETQYF.

V gene TRBV27 combines with J gene TRBJ2-3; D is ambiguous. Trimming stripped 4 bases from V and 1 base from J, with 12 bases between. Germline assignment: CDR1 MNHEY and CDR2 SMNVEV (reference sequence). This CDR3 has 15 residues. The CDR3 nucleotides read TGTGCCAGCAGTTCGCCCGAACCACGCACAGATACGCAGTATTTT. Its protein product is CASSSPEPRTDTQYF.

The rearrangement links TRBV19 to TRBJ2-2, with a tentative D call TRBD1 (7 bases). The CDR3 totals 19 residues. Germline CDR1 reads LNHDA; CDR2 reads SQIVND (reference sequence). Between the trimmed V and J ends, which lost 9 bases and 2 bases, there was a span of 28 bases. As DNA, the CDR3 is TGTGCCAGAGAACCCAAGGAGGGGGCGATTTACCCTAACACCGGGGAGCTGTTTTTT. Its protein product is CAREPKEGAIYPNTGELFF.

The V gene is TRBV7-8, the J gene TRBJ2-7, with TRBD1 identical over 7 bases. The ends lost 4 bases at V and 1 base at J; junction bases unmatched: 1. CDR1 is SGHVS, CDR2 FQNEAQ, per germline. The CDR3 runs 13 residues. In DNA, the CDR3 is TGTGCCAGCAGCTCGGGACAGTCCTACGAGCAGTACTTC. Translated: CASSSGQSYEQYF.

Regarding this clone: This specimen includes other DNA sequences encoding the same CDR3. The chain links TRBV6-6 to TRBJ1-1, with D hard to call. V was cut by 2 bases and J by 6 bases, with 19 bases left in between. CDR3 length: 16 amino acids. CDR1 and CDR2 from the germline V gene are MNHNY and SVGAGI (reference sequence). CDR3 protein: CASSYDGSRSIAEAFF. As DNA, the CDR3 is TGTGCCAGCAGTTACGACGGCTCCCGAAGTATCGCTGAAGCTTTCTTT.

This clone appeared a few times. This chain links TRBV2 with TRBJ2-2; D unresolved. V dropped 2 bases and J dropped 9 bases, with 10 bases sitting between them. Looked up from germline, CDR1 is SNHLY and CDR2 is FYNNEI. The CDR3 covers 13 residues. The CDR3 protein is CASSEWVVRELFF. CDR3 DNA: TGTGCCAGCAGTGAATGGGTTGTGAGGGAGCTGTTTTTT. Based on the CDR3 plus reference TRBV2 and TRBJ2-2, the full variable domain is EPEVTQTPSHQVTQMGQEVILRCVPISNHLYFYWYRQILGQKVEFLVSFYNNEISEKSEIFDDQFSVERPDGSNFTLKIRSTKLEDSAMYFCASSEWVVRELFFGEGSRLTVL.

This clone has a handful of counts. The chain is built from TRBV6-1 and TRBJ2-5; a weak D match, TRBD2 (5 bases). CDR1 and CDR2 (germline): MNHNS, SASEGT. CDR3 length: 13 amino acids. V was clipped by 7 bases and J by 5 bases, with 14 bases between them. The CDR3 protein is CASKAGSGETQYF. CDR3 DNA sequence: TGTGCCAGCAAGGCCGGATCGGGGGAGACCCAGTACTTC.